The 32 T cell receptor beta chains below come from one sample, sequenced in a study of CD8 T cells in ankylosing spondylitis. TCRdb re-derived calls from the 5' RACE reads in MiXCR, one entry per CDR3 protein. This sample yields 85,000 to 100,000 distinct CDR3 sequences, of which about 9% are seen a single time; approximately 5.5% belongs to the top ten. Material: blood, either unsorted or a sorted T cell fraction (not recorded which). Receptors originate from a male donor with ankylosing spondylitis or in good health (not recorded which).

This clonotype was seen only a few times. CDR3 sequence (DNA): TGCGCCAGCAGCTGGGAGGCGGGGATGGAAACTTTCTTT. Amino acids: CASSWEAGMETFF. This chain links TRBV5-1 with TRBJ1-1; D gene ambiguous. This CDR3 has 13 amino acids. V lost 3 bases and J 12 bases, leaving 18 bases between the germline ends. Per the germline V gene, CDR1 is SGHRS and CDR2 is YFSETQ.

The CDR3 coding sequence is TGTGCCTGGAGTGCCGACAGTAACACTGAAGCTTTCTTT. Translating gives CAWSADSNTEAFF. This rearrangement joins TRBV30 to TRBJ1-1, with a possible D match to TRBD1 (5 bases). Looked up from germline, CDR1 is GTSNPN and CDR2 is SVGIG (reference sequence). This CDR3 comprises 13 residues. V was clipped by 1 base and J by 2 bases, with 8 bases between them.

This clonotype appeared a few times. The gene calls are TRBV6-5 and TRBJ1-2; D may be TRBD1 (5 bases). CDR1 and CDR2 (germline): MNHEY, SVGAGI. This CDR3 is 13 amino acids long. V gave up 2 bases and J gave up 4 bases, with 8 bases separating them. The CDR3 DNA follows: TGTGCCAGCAGTTACGTTGGGGGCTATGGCTACACCTTC. It codes for CASSYVGGYGYTF.

This clonotype occurred a few times. The rearrangement joins TRBV5-1 to TRBJ1-6, with D possibly matching TRBD1 (6 bases). Germline CDR1 SGHRS, CDR2 YFSETQ. The length of the CDR3 is 16 residues. With 0 bases removed from V and 12 bases from J, the gap between germline ends came to 19 bases. The CDR3: CASSLDTGQPWGPLHF. The CDR3 bases are TGCGCCAGCAGCTTGGACACAGGACAGCCCTGGGGACCCCTCCACTTT.

This clonotype has at least ten counts. V usage is TRBV28 and J usage is TRBJ2-1; D is possibly TRBD1 (5 bases). Trimming cost V 3 bases and J 8 bases, with 14 bases left between them. The CDR3 has 14 amino acids. Germline V gene data show CDR1 as MDHEN and CDR2 as SYDVKM. The CDR3 DNA follows: TGTGCCAGCAGTTTTACAGGTAGCCCGGATGAGCAGTTCTTC. The encoded protein is CASSFTGSPDEQFF.

This clonotype was counted between two and nine times. The chain joins TRBV6-1 to TRBJ2-1; D not resolved. The germline V gene encodes CDR1 MNHNS and CDR2 SASEGT. This CDR3 contains 12 residues. V gave up 0 bases and J gave up 8 bases, with 5 bases separating them. CDR3 DNA: TGTGCCAGCAGTGAAGCTACGTATGAGCAGTTCTTC. It specifies CASSEATYEQFF.

This clonotype has at least ten counts. CDR3 sequence reads: CASSSGQGGTDTQYF. The CDR3 bases are TGCGCCAGCAGCTCCGGACAGGGGGGCACAGATACGCAGTATTTT. The chain joins TRBV5-1 to TRBJ2-3, with TRBD1 matching 10 bases. CDR3 size: 15 residues. V shed 3 bases and J 1 base; nucleotides not matched to a gene: 2. Per the germline V gene, CDR1 is SGHRS and CDR2 is YFSETQ.

This clonotype was detected many times. This chain uses TRBV28 with TRBJ1-5; possible D gene TRBD1, 6 bases. Trimming took off 1 base at V and 7 bases at J, with 23 bases between the two ends. Germline V gene lookup returns CDR1 MDHEN and CDR2 SYDVKM. The CDR3 spans 18 residues. The CDR3 protein is CASSLSPGLGAVDQPQHF. CDR3 bases: TGTGCCAGCAGTTTATCCCCCGGGTTGGGGGCCGTAGACCAGCCCCAGCATTTT.

This clonotype was found many times. The chain links TRBV20-1 to TRBJ2-5; 10 nucleotides agree with TRBD2. The V gene's germline CDR1 is DFQATT and CDR2 SNEGSKA (reference sequence). This CDR3 spans 17 amino acids. After removal of 0 bases from V and 0 bases from J, the junction contained 7 bases not matched to a gene. Here the CDR3 reads CSARDLLGLAYQETQYF. For the CDR3, the DNA is TGCAGTGCTAGAGATCTGCTGGGACTAGCGTACCAAGAGACCCAGTACTTC.

The sample holds many counts of this clonotype. The V call is TRBV5-1, the J call TRBJ2-5, with D perhaps TRBD2 (5 bases). The germline gives CDR1 SGHRS, CDR2 YFSETQ. Trimming removed 0 bases from V and 4 bases from J, with 10 bases in between. This CDR3 comprises 14 residues. The CDR3, as DNA: TGCGCCAGCAGCTTGGTTGGCGGGTTAGAGACCCAGTACTTC. Its translation: CASSLVGGLETQYF. Based on the CDR3 plus reference TRBV5-1 and TRBJ2-5, the full variable domain is KAGVTQTPRYLIKTRGQQVTLSCSPISGHRSVSWYQQTPGQGLQFLFEYFSETQRNKGNFPGRFSGRQFSNSRSEMNVSTLELGDSALYLCASSLVGGLETQYFGPGTRLLVL.

There are a few counts of this clonotype. This chain links TRBV5-1 with TRBJ1-1; 11 positions agree with TRBD1. Trimming at V came to 4 bases and at J to 4 bases, leaving 6 bases not matched to a gene. The CDR3 is made up of 15 amino acids. Germline lookup yields CDR1 SGHRS and CDR2 YFSETQ. The CDR3 spells CASSVDGTGGTEAFF. CDR3 DNA sequence: TGCGCCAGCAGCGTAGATGGGACAGGGGGCACTGAAGCTTTCTTT. The whole variable domain, filled in from reference TRBV5-1 and TRBJ1-1, reads KAGVTQTPRYLIKTRGQQVTLSCSPISGHRSVSWYQQTPGQGLQFLFEYFSETQRNKGNFPGRFSGRQFSNSRSEMNVSTLELGDSALYLCASSVDGTGGTEAFFGQGTRLTVV.

This CDR3 is CASSLGTGIAGELFF. DNA for the CDR3: TGTGCCAGCAGTCTAGGGACAGGGATCGCCGGGGAGCTGTTTTTT. The chain has TRBV12-3 or TRBV12-4 and TRBJ2-2, with TRBD1 identical over 9 bases. CDR3 length: 15 residues. J lost 6 bases, V lost 5 bases, and 7 bases had no gene match.

This clonotype showed up many times. The rearrangement links TRBV15 to TRBJ2-7; D unresolved. The V end lost 0 bases, the J end lost 5 bases, and 8 bases lay between the germline ends. CDR3 length equals 13 residues. Germline V CDR1 and CDR2: LNHNV, YYDKDF (reference sequence). The CDR3 here is CATSRDRVNEQYF. Written as DNA, the CDR3 is TGTGCCACCAGCAGAGATAGGGTCAACGAGCAGTACTTC.

This clonotype has a count of ten or more. V is TRBV9 and J is TRBJ2-1; 8 nucleotides align to TRBD2. Germline V CDR1 and CDR2: SGDLS, YYNGEE. The junction had 7 bases not matched to a gene; V was cut back by 5 bases and J by 6 bases. The CDR3 length is 14 residues. The chain's CDR3 is CASSQGLAVNEQFF. In nucleotides, the CDR3 is TGTGCCAGCAGTCAAGGACTAGCTGTCAATGAGCAGTTCTTC.

This clonotype was counted a few times. This sequence joins TRBV29-1 and TRBJ2-7; the match to TRBD2 covers 12 bases. The CDR3 sequence is 14 residues long. Germline trimming cut 6 bases from V and 4 bases from J; bases unmatched to any gene: 7. CDR1 and CDR2 from the germline V gene are SQVTM and ANQGSEA. The CDR3 spells CSVNGLAGNYEQYF. Written as DNA, the CDR3 is TGCAGCGTGAATGGACTAGCGGGGAATTACGAGCAGTACTTC.

In its sample, this clonotype was seen a few times. The rearrangement links TRBV7-2 to TRBJ2-7; a weak D match, TRBD2 (6 bases). Looked up from germline, CDR1 is SGHTA and CDR2 is FQGNSA. The CDR3 runs 14 residues. Trimming left V 5 bases short and J 3 bases short, with 14 bases between. Here the CDR3 reads CASSLWDSNYEQYF. CDR3 DNA: TGTGCCAGCAGCCTATGGGACTCCAACTACGAGCAGTACTTC. The whole variable domain, remainder taken from reference TRBV7-2 and TRBJ2-7, is GAGVSQSPSNKVTEKGKDVELRCDPISGHTALYWYRQSLGQGLEFLIYFQGNSAPDKSGLPSDRFSAERTGGSVSTLTIQRTQQEDSAVYLCASSLWDSNYEQYFGPGTRLTVT.

V and J are TRBV7-9 and TRBJ2-7, with no clear D. Trimming took off 0 bases at V and 0 bases at J, with 12 bases between the two ends. There are 16 residues in the CDR3. Germline loops: CDR1 SEHNR, CDR2 FQNEAQ (reference sequence). In nucleotides, the CDR3 is TGTGCCAGCAGCTTAGCCGGCGAAGTTAGCTCCTACGAGCAGTACTTC. Encoded protein: CASSLAGEVSSYEQYF. Together with reference TRBV7-9 and TRBJ2-7, the CDR3 gives the full variable domain: DTGVSQNPRHKITKRGQNVTFRCDPISEHNRLYWYRQTLGQGPEFLTYFQNEAQLEKSRLLSDRFSAERPKGSFSTLEIQRTEQGDSAMYLCASSLAGEVSSYEQYFGPGTRLTVT.

Ten or more counts support this clonotype. The chain couples TRBV3-1 to TRBJ2-2; possibly TRBD1 for D (6 bases). The CDR3 totals 15 residues. Trimming stripped 3 bases from V and 4 bases from J, with 12 bases between. Germline-derived CDR1 and CDR2 are LGHDT and YNNKEL (reference sequence). The CDR3 DNA reads as TGTGCCAGCAGCCAGGAAACAGGGTCCACCGGGGAGCTGTTTTTT. This codes for CASSQETGSTGELFF.

This clonotype has a count of ten or more. This sequence joins TRBV29-1 and TRBJ1-2, with 12 positions matching TRBD1. Germline V lookup: CDR1 SQVTM, CDR2 ANQGSEA. This CDR3 comprises 13 residues. V dropped 6 bases and J dropped 7; count of bases not matched to a gene: 6. In nucleotides, the CDR3 is TGCAGCGTGCGGGACAGGGGGCCGGGTGGCTACACCTTC. This encodes CSVRDRGPGGYTF.

The chain employs TRBV19 and TRBJ2-3; D possibly corresponds to TRBD2 (5 bases). Trimming took off 11 bases at V and 2 bases at J, with 17 bases between the two ends. The CDR3 covers 14 residues. The germline gives CDR1 LNHDA, CDR2 SQIVND (reference sequence). The CDR3 DNA sequence: TGTGCCTCAAAGGTCTCGGGGAACACAGATACGCAGTATTTT. It translates to CASKVSGNTDTQYF.

This clonotype was picked up many times. The chain recombines TRBV4-2 with TRBJ1-1; 7 nucleotides line up with TRBD1. The CDR3 is 16 amino acids. The trim removed 5 bases at V and 5 bases at J, leaving 14 bases unmatched. CDR1 is LGHNA, CDR2 YNFKEQ, per germline. The CDR3 is CASSSPFTGEQTEAFF. CDR3 coding DNA: TGTGCCAGCAGCTCTCCGTTTACAGGGGAACAAACTGAAGCTTTCTTT.

The V call is TRBV19, the J call TRBJ2-1; D gene ambiguous. The V and J ends lost 8 bases and 3 bases respectively, with 20 bases between them. The CDR3 length is 16 residues. In germline, CDR1 is LNHDA, CDR2 SQIVND (reference sequence). CDR3 sequence: CASARPGGLSYNEQFF. In DNA, the CDR3 is TGTGCCAGTGCTAGACCGGGCGGATTGAGCTACAATGAGCAGTTCTTC.

This clonotype has ten or more counts. CDR3 amino acids: CAISDEAGGPYNEQFF. CDR3 nucleotides: TGTGCCATCAGTGACGAAGCGGGGGGCCCCTACAATGAGCAGTTCTTC. The gene calls are TRBV10-3 and TRBJ2-1; 9 nucleotides line up with TRBD2. The germline CDR1 and CDR2 sequences are ENHRY and SYGVKD. The V segment lost 3 bases and the J segment 2 bases; nucleotides outside the gene matches: 5. This CDR3 has 16 residues.

This clonotype was recorded many times. The chain has TRBV12-3 or TRBV12-4 and TRBJ2-7; TRBD1 aligns across 10 bases. The CDR3 has 16 amino acids. Trimming at V came to 4 bases and at J to 6 bases, leaving 12 bases not matched to a gene. CDR3 sequence: CASSSPGTGALGEQYF. CDR3 DNA sequence: TGTGCCAGCAGTTCCCCCGGGACAGGGGCACTTGGCGAGCAGTACTTC.

The sample holds many counts of this clonotype. The chain has TRBV5-1 and TRBJ1-3, with no clear D. Germline V lookup: CDR1 SGHRS, CDR2 YFSETQ. V was shortened by 1 base and J by 0 bases, with 11 bases between the two germline ends. This CDR3 contains 16 residues. This CDR3 reads CASSLNRGYSGNTIYF. As DNA, the CDR3 is TGCGCCAGCAGCTTGAATCGGGGTTACTCTGGAAACACCATATATTTT.

This clonotype has a count of ten or more. The chain recombines TRBV29-1 with TRBJ2-2; 10 bases map to TRBD1. Unmatched junction bases numbered 4, after V lost 4 bases and J lost 8 bases. Per germline, CDR1 SQVTM and CDR2 ANQGSEA. The CDR3 has 13 amino acids. The CDR3 region is CSVGQGAGGELFF. The CDR3, as DNA: TGCAGCGTTGGACAGGGGGCTGGTGGGGAGCTGTTTTTT.

The rearrangement links TRBV27 to TRBJ2-2; 7 bases are a match to TRBD1. With 5 bases clipped from V and 11 bases from J, the junction kept 5 bases outside the gene matches. Germline V gives CDR1 MNHEY, CDR2 SMNVEV (reference sequence). The CDR3 is 12 residues long. CDR3: CASSLRQGELFF. CDR3 nucleotides: TGTGCCAGCAGTCTGAGACAGGGAGAGCTGTTTTTT.

This clonotype was detected ten times or more. V usage is TRBV29-1 and J usage is TRBJ1-2; D not resolved. This CDR3 is built from 12 residues. The V gene's germline CDR1 is SQVTM and CDR2 ANQGSEA. V gave up 0 bases and J gave up 2 bases, with 4 bases separating them. The CDR3, as DNA: TGCAGCGTTGAAGAACAAAACTATGGCTACACCTTC. It yields the protein CSVEEQNYGYTF.

This clonotype appeared many times. The chain uses TRBV20-1 and TRBJ2-6; TRBD1 matches 8 bases. Germline lookup yields CDR1 DFQATT and CDR2 SNEGSKA (reference sequence). This CDR3 contains 16 residues. With 0 bases clipped from V and 4 bases from J, the junction kept 5 bases outside the gene matches. This CDR3 reads CSARDRGPYGANVLTF. The CDR3 DNA follows: TGCAGTGCTAGAGACAGGGGGCCGTACGGGGCCAACGTCCTGACTTTC.

This clonotype has a handful of counts. The chain uses TRBV4-1 and TRBJ2-7, with 10 bases aligning to TRBD1. The CDR3 is 17 amino acids. Germline CDR1 and CDR2: MGHRA and YSYEKL. V gave up 4 bases and J gave up 6 bases; unmatched junction bases: 15. Here the CDR3 reads CASSRMNPGQGFGEQYF. CDR3 in DNA: TGCGCCAGCAGCCGCATGAATCCGGGACAGGGGTTTGGCGAGCAGTACTTC.

There are a few counts of this clonotype. The V gene is TRBV6-9, the J gene TRBJ1-3, with D unclear. Germline CDR1 and CDR2: MNHGY and SVAAGI. The CDR3 is 14 residues long. V lost 0 bases and J 7 bases, leaving 10 bases between the germline ends. The chain's CDR3 is CASSYSNIDNTIYF. The CDR3 DNA sequence: TGTGCCAGCAGTTATTCGAATATAGACAACACCATATATTTT.

This clonotype was picked up many times. The CDR3 DNA sequence: TGTGCCAGCAGCTTGTCCACCTACAATGAGCAGTTCTTC. Its protein product is CASSLSTYNEQFF. This chain joins TRBV5-6 and TRBJ2-1; D gene ambiguous. Trimming shortened V by 1 base and J by 2 bases, and 4 bases separated the two germline ends. Germline CDR1 SGHDT, CDR2 YYEEEE. This CDR3 comprises 13 residues. The full variable domain, its missing parts supplied by reference TRBV5-6 and TRBJ2-1, is DAGVTQSPTHLIKTRGQQVTLRCSPKSGHDTVSWYQQALGQGPQFIFQYYEEEERQRGNFPDRFSGHQFPNYSSELNVNALLLGDSALYLCASSLSTYNEQFFGPGTRLTVL.